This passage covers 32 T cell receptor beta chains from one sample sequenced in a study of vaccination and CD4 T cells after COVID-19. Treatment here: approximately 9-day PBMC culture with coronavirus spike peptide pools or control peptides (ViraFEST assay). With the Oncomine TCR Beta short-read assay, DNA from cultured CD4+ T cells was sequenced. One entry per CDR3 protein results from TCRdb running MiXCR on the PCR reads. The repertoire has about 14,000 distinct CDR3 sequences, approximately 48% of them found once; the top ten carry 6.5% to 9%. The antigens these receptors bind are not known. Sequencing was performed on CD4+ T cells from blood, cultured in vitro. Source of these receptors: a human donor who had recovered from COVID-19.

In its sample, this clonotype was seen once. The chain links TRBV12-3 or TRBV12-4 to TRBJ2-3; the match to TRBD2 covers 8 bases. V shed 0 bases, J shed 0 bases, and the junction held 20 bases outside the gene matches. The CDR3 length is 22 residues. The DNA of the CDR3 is TGTGCCAGCAGTTTAGCCGGAGGGCTAGCGGGTTGGGCGGGAGTTAGCACAGATACGCAGTATTTT. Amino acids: CASSLAGGLAGWAGVSTDTQYF.

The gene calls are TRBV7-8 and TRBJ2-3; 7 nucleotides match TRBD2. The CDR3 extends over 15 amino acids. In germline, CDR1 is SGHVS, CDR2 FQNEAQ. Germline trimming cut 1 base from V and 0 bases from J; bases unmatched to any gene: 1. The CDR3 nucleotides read TGTGCCAGCAGCTTAGGGACTAGGAGCACAGATACGCAGTATTTT. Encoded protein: CASSLGTRSTDTQYF.

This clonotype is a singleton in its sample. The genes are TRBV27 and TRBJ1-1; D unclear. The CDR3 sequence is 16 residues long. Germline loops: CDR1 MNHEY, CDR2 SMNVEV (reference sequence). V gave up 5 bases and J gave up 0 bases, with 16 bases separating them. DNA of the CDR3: TGTGCCAGCAGTCCCCGACTTCCGGGCGTGAACACTGAAGCTTTCTTT. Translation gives CASSPRLPGVNTEAFF.

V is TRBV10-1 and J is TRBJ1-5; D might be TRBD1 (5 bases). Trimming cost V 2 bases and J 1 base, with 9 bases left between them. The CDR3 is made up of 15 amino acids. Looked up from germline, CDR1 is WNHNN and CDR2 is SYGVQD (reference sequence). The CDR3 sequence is CASSEVGGSNQPQHF. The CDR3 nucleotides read TGCGCCAGCAGTGAGGTCGGGGGAAGCAATCAGCCCCAGCATTTT.

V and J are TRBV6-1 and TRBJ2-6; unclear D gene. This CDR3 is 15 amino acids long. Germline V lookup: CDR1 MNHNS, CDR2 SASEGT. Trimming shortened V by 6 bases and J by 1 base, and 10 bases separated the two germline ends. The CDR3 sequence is CASRTGESGANVLTF. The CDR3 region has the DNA TGTGCCAGCAGGACGGGTGAATCTGGGGCCAACGTCCTGACTTTC.

CDR3 DNA: TGTGCCAGCAATTGGGCTAGCGGGGGCGTCGATGAGCAGTTCTTC. It encodes CASNWASGGVDEQFF. This chain uses TRBV27 with TRBJ2-1, with 10 bases fitting TRBD2. V dropped 7 bases and J dropped 8; count of bases not matched to a gene: 11. The germline CDR1 and CDR2 sequences are MNHEY and SMNVEV (reference sequence). The CDR3 spans 15 residues.

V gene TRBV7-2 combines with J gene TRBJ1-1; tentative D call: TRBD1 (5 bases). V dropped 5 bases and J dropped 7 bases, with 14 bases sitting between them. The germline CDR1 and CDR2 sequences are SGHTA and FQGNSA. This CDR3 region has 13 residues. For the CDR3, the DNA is TGTGCCAGCAGCCGGGACGGGGTTGGTGAAGCTTTCTTT. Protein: CASSRDGVGEAFF.

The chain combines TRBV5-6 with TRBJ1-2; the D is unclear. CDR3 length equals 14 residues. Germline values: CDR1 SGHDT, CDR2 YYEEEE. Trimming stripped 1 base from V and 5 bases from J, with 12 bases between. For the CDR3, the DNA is TGTGCCAGCAGCTTGAGAGTAACTCCTTATGGCTACACCTTC. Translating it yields CASSLRVTPYGYTF.

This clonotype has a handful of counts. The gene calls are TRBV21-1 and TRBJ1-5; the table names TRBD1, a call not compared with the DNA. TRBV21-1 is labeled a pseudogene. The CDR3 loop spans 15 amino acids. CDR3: CASSCGQTDNQPQHF. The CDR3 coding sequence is TGTGCCAGCAGCTGTGGACAGACGGACAATCAGCCCCAGCATTTT.

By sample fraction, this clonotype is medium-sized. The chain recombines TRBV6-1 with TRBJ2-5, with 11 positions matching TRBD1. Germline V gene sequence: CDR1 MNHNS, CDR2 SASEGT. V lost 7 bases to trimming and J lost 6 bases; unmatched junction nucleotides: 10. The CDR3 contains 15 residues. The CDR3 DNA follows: TGTGCCAGCATAGACCGGACAGGGGGCTTGAAGACCCAGTACTTC. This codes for CASIDRTGGLKTQYF.

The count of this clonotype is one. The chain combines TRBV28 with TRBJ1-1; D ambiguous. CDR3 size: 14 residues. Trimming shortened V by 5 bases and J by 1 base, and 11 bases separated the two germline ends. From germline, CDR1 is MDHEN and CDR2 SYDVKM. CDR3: CASSPWSTNTEAFF. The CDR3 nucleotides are TGTGCCAGCAGTCCCTGGTCCACGAACACTGAAGCTTTCTTT.

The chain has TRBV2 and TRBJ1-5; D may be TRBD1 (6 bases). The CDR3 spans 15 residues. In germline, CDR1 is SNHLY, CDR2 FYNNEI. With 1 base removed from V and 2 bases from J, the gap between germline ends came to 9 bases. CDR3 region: CASSEESGGNQPQHF. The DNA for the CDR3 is TGTGCCAGCAGTGAAGAGTCAGGGGGCAATCAGCCCCAGCATTTT. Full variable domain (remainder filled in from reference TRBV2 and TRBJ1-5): EPEVTQTPSHQVTQMGQEVILRCVPISNHLYFYWYRQILGQKVEFLVSFYNNEISEKSEIFDDQFSVERPDGSNFTLKIRSTKLEDSAMYFCASSEESGGNQPQHFGDGTRLSIL.

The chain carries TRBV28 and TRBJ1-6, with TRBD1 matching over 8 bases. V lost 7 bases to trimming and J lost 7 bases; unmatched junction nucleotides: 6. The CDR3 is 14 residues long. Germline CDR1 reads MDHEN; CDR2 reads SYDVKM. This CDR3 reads CASNGQGRNSPLHF. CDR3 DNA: TGTGCCAGCAATGGACAGGGTAGGAATTCACCCCTCCACTTT.

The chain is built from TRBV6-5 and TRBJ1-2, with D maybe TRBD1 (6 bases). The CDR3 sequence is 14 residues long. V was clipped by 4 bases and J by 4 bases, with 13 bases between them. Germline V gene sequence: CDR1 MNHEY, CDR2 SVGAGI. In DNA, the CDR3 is TGTGCCAGCAGTTCCGGAGGGGGACTCTATGGCTACACCTTC. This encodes CASSSGGGLYGYTF.

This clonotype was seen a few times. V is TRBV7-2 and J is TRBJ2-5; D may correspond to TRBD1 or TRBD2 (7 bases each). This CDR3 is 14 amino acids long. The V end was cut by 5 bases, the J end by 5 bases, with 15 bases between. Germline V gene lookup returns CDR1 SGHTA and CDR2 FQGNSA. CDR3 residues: CASSPRGREETQYF. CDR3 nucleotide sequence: TGTGCCAGCAGCCCGAGGGGGCGGGAGGAGACCCAGTACTTC.

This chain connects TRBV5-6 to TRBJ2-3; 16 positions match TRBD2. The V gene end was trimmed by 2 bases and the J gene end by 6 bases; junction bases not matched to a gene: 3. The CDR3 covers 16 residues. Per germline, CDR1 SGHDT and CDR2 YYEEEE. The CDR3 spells CASSFGTSGGGDTQYF. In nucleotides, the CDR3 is TGTGCCAGCAGCTTCGGGACTAGCGGGGGGGGTGATACGCAGTATTTT.

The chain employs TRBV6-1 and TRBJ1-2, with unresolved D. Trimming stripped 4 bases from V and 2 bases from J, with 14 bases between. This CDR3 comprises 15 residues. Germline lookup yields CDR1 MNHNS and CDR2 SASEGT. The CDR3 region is CASSGLWSGNYGYTF. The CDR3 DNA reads TGTGCCAGCAGTGGTCTTTGGAGCGGAAACTATGGCTACACCTTC.

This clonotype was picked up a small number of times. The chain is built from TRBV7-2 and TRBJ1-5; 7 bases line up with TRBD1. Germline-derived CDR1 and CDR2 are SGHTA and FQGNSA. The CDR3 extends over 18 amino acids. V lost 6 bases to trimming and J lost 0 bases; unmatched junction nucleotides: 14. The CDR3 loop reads CASSRDSLKSYSNQPQHF. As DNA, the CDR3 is TGTGCCAGCAGTCGGGACAGCTTGAAATCATATAGCAATCAGCCCCAGCATTTT.

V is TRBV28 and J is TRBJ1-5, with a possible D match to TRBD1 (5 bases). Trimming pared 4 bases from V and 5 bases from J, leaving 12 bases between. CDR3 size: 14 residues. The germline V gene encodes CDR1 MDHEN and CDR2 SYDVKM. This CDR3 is CASSSPGGYQPQHF. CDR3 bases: TGTGCCAGCAGTTCACCTGGGGGTTATCAGCCCCAGCATTTT.

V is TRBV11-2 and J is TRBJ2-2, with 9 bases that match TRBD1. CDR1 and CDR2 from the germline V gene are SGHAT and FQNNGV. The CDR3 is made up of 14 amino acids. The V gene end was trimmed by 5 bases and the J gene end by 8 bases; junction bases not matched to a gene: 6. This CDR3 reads CASSRDRVVGELFF. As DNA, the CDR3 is TGTGCCAGCAGCCGGGACAGGGTGGTTGGGGAGCTGTTTTTT.

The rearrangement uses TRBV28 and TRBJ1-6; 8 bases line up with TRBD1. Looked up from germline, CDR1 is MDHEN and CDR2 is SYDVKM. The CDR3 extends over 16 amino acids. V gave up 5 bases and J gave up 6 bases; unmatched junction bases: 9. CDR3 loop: CASSILRGRGNSPLHF. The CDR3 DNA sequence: TGTGCCAGCAGTATCCTCAGGGGGCGCGGTAATTCACCCCTCCACTTT.

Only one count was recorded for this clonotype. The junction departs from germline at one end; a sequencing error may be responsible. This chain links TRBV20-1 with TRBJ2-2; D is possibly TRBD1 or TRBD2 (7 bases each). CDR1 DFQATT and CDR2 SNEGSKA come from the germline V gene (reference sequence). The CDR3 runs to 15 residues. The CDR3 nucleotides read TGCGGTGCTAGAGCGGGGACAGATTTCACCGGGGAGCTGTTTTTT. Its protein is CGARAGTDFTGELFF.

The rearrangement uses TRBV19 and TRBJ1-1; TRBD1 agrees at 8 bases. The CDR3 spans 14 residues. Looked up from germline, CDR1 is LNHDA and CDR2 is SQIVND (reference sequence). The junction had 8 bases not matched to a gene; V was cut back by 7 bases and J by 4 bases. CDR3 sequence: CASTFTGGVTEAFF. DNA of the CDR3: TGTGCCAGTACCTTCACAGGGGGGGTCACTGAAGCTTTCTTT.

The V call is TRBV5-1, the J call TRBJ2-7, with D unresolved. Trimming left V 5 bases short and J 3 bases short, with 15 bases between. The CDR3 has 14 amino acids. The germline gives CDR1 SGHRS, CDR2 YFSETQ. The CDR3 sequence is CASRGTLGSYEQYF. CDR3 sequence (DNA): TGCGCCAGCAGAGGTACCCTAGGTAGCTACGAGCAGTACTTC. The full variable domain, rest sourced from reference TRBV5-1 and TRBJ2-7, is KAGVTQTPRYLIKTRGQQVTLSCSPISGHRSVSWYQQTPGQGLQFLFEYFSETQRNKGNFPGRFSGRQFSNSRSEMNVSTLELGDSALYLCASRGTLGSYEQYFGPGTRLTVT.

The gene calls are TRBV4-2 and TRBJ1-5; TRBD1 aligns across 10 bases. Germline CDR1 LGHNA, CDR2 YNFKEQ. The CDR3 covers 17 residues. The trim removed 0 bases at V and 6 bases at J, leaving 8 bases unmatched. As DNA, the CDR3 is TGTGCCAGCAGCCAAGATCATAGGCGACAGGGGGCTCAGCCCCAGCATTTT. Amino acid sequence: CASSQDHRRQGAQPQHF.

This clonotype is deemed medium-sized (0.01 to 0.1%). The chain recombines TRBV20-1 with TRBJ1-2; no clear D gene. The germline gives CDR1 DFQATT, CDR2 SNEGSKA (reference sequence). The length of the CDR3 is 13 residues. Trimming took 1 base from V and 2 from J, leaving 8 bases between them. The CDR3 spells CSARAYQNYGYTF. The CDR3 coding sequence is TGCAGTGCTAGAGCGTATCAGAACTATGGCTACACCTTC.

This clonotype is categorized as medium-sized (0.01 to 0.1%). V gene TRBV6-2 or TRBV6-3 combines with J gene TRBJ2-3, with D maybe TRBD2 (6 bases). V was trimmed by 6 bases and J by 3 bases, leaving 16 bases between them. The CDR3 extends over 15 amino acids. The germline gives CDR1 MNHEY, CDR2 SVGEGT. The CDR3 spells CASSRIRRGTDTQYF. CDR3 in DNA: TGTGCCAGCAGCCGCATCCGGAGGGGAACAGATACGCAGTATTTT.

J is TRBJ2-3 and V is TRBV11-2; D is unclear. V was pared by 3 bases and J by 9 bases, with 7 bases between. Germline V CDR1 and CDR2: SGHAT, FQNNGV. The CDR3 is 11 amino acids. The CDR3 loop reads CASSFGRTQYF. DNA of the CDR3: TGTGCCAGCAGCTTCGGCCGGACGCAGTATTTT. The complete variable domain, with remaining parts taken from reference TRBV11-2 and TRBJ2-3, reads EAGVAQSPRYKIIEKRQSVAFWCNPISGHATLYWYQQILGQGPKLLIQFQNNGVVDDSQLPKDRFSAERLKGVDSTLKIQPAKLEDSAVYLCASSFGRTQYFGPGTRLTVL.

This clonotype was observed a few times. The CDR3 reads CASTGHGQSYEQYF. CDR3 DNA sequence: TGTGCCAGCACCGGCCATGGACAGTCCTACGAGCAGTACTTC. V gene TRBV2 combines with J gene TRBJ2-7, with D possibly matching TRBD1 (6 bases). The CDR3 covers 14 residues. Germline V CDR1 and CDR2: SNHLY, FYNNEI. Trimming removed 7 bases from V and 1 base from J, with 14 bases in between.

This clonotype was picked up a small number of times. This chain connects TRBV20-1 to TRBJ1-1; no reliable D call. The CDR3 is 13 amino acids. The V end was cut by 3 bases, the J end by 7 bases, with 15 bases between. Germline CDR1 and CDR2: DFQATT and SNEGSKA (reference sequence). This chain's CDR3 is CSASSAAGLEAFF. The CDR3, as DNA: TGCAGTGCTAGTTCGGCGGCAGGACTTGAAGCTTTCTTT.

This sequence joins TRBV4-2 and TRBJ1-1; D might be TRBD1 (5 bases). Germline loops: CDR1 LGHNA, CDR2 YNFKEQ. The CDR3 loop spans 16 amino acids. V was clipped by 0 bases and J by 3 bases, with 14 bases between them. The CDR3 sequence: CASSQDGQGYYTEAFF. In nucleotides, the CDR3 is TGTGCCAGCAGCCAAGATGGTCAGGGCTACTACACTGAAGCTTTCTTT.

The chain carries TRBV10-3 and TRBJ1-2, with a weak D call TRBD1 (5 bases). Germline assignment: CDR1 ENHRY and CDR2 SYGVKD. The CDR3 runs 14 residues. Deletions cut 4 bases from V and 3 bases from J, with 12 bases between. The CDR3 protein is CAISGTGTDYGYTF. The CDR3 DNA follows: TGTGCCATCAGTGGGACCGGGACGGACTATGGCTACACCTTC.